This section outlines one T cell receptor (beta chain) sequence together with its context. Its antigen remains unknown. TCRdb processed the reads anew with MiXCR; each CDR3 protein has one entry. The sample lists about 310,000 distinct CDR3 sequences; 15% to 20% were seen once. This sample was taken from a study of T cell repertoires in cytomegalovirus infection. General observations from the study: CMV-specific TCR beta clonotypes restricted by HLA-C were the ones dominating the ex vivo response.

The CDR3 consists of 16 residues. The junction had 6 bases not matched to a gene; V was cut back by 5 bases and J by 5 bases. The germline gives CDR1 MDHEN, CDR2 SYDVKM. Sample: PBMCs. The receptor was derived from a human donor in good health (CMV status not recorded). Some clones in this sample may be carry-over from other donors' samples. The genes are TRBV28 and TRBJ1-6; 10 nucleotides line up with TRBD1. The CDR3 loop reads CASSPGQGMNNSPLHF. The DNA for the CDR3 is TGTGCCAGCAGTCCGGGACAGGGGATGAATAATTCACCCCTCCACTTT.